A single sample gave rise to the 10 T cell receptor beta chains below, sequenced in a study of blood T cells in healthy people across ages. Together with a sample-barcoded 5' primer, a J-beta primer mix was included in a second PCR lasting about 6 to 11 cycles. TCRdb independently ran MiXCR on the 5' RACE reads; one entry per CDR3 protein. The table records 2 million or so distinct CDR3 sequences, roughly 52% of them present only once. The sequenced material came from blood. Receptor source: a woman in her thirties or forties in good health.

The chain combines TRBV7-2 with TRBJ1-1, with D possibly being TRBD1 (5 bases). Germline V gene lookup returns CDR1 SGHTA and CDR2 FQGNSA. Trimming stripped 5 bases from V and 1 base from J, with 17 bases between. CDR3 length: 16 amino acids. CDR3 protein: CASSVPGDSANTEAFF. The CDR3 bases are TGTGCCAGCAGCGTCCCAGGTGACAGTGCGAACACTGAAGCTTTCTTT.

The J gene is TRBJ2-3, the V gene TRBV2, with 9 bases matching TRBD1. Germline assignment: CDR1 SNHLY and CDR2 FYNNEI. V lost 0 bases, J lost 4 bases, and 2 bases stayed unmatched. There are 15 residues in the CDR3. CDR3 in amino acids: CASSEAGQGPDTQYF. The CDR3 DNA is TGTGCCAGCAGTGAAGCGGGACAGGGACCAGATACGCAGTATTTT.

This clonotype came up once. V is TRBV7-2 and J is TRBJ1-5; D gene ambiguous. The CDR3 runs 17 residues. With 2 bases removed from V and 2 bases from J, the gap between germline ends came to 16 bases. The V gene's germline CDR1 is SGHTA and CDR2 FQGNSA. DNA of the CDR3: TGTGCCAGCAGCTTATCCGGTAACCCCTTGGGCAATCAGCCCCAGCATTTT. This codes for CASSLSGNPLGNQPQHF. Full variable domain (missing parts from reference TRBV7-2 and TRBJ1-5): GAGVSQSPSNKVTEKGKDVELRCDPISGHTALYWYRQSLGQGLEFLIYFQGNSAPDKSGLPSDRFSAERTGGSVSTLTIQRTQQEDSAVYLCASSLSGNPLGNQPQHFGDGTRLSIL.

The chain combines TRBV6-2 or TRBV6-3 with TRBJ1-1, with D possibly TRBD1 on 5 matching bases. The CDR3 totals 11 residues. The V gene lost 7 bases and the J gene lost 7 bases, with 10 bases spanning the gap. The germline V gene has CDR1 MNHEY and CDR2 SVGEGT. The CDR3, as DNA: TGTGCCAGCACGGATAGGGGTGAAGCTTTCTTT. This sequence encodes CASTDRGEAFF.

There are a few counts of this clonotype. The chain is built from TRBV7-3 and TRBJ2-1; D may correspond to TRBD1 or TRBD2 (5 bases each). Trimming stripped 1 base from V and 7 bases from J, with 17 bases between. The germline V gene encodes CDR1 SGHTA and CDR2 FQGTGA. There are 16 residues in the CDR3. The CDR3 sequence: CASSLSPVGVANEQFF. As DNA, the CDR3 is TGTGCCAGCAGCTTAAGTCCGGTGGGGGTGGCAAATGAGCAGTTCTTC.

This sequence joins TRBV7-2 and TRBJ1-2, with 7 bases that match TRBD1. CDR3 length: 15 residues. V was pared by 5 bases and J by 2 bases, with 8 bases of the junction left unmatched. Germline CDR1 reads SGHTA; CDR2 reads FQGNSA. In DNA form, the CDR3 reads TGTGCCAGCAGCCCCAAAACAGGGGCCAACTATGGCTACACCTTC. Its translation: CASSPKTGANYGYTF.

In this sample, this clonotype turned up a few times. This sequence joins TRBV4-2 and TRBJ2-5, with 7 positions matching TRBD2. J gave up 2 bases and V 1 base, and 4 bases lay outside the gene matches. This CDR3 has 15 residues. CDR1 and CDR2 (germline): LGHNA, YNFKEQ. The DNA of the CDR3 is TGTGCCAGCAGCCAAGGACTAGCCACACAAGAGACCCAGTACTTC. It specifies CASSQGLATQETQYF.

The V and J genes are TRBV20-1 and TRBJ2-3; 7 positions match TRBD1. CDR1 and CDR2 (germline): DFQATT, SNEGSKA (reference sequence). J was trimmed by 0 bases and V by 1 base; bases with no gene match: 7. This CDR3 comprises 16 residues. The CDR3 spells CSARGDRKTSTDTQYF. The CDR3, as DNA: TGCAGTGCTAGAGGGGACAGAAAGACTAGCACAGATACGCAGTATTTT.

V gene TRBV27 combines with J gene TRBJ2-7; D may be TRBD2 (6 bases). This CDR3 has 11 residues. The germline V gene has CDR1 MNHEY and CDR2 SMNVEV (reference sequence). V lost 11 bases and J 4 bases, leaving 12 bases between the germline ends. The CDR3 sequence is CAAGTPYEQYF. CDR3 in DNA: TGTGCCGCCGGGACTCCGTACGAGCAGTACTTC.

The rearrangement uses TRBV20-1 and TRBJ2-4; the D is unclear. V was cut by 5 bases and J by 0 bases, with 8 bases left in between. The CDR3 contains 13 residues. The germline CDR1 and CDR2 sequences are DFQATT and SNEGSKA (reference sequence). CDR3 amino acids: CSAAPPAKNIQYF. CDR3 coding DNA: TGCAGTGCTGCCCCCCCAGCCAAAAACATTCAGTACTTC.